This T cell receptor beta chain was captured by sequencing in a study of OX40 agonist ivuxolimab in advanced cancers. Study in general: At doses from 0.01 to 10 mg/kg, patients were given intravenous ivuxolimab every 2 weeks. Study-wide results and caveats: The CD4+ and CD8+ T cells in the blood had expanded clonally by week 6 at 0.1 to 3.0 mg/kg.

With autoimmune disease history or systemic immunosuppression, patients were excluded. With respect to this clone: Its specificity is unknown.

TCRdb's copy holds only in-frame clones and misses some; the assay was immunoSEQ multiplex PCR. This sample yields around 45,000 clones, of which about 86% are seen a single time; around 30% belongs to the top ten. The specimen was CD4+ or CD8+ T cells sorted from blood, collected in a trial of the OX40 agonist ivuxolimab. This clonotype originated in an adult with an advanced solid tumor such as melanoma, head and neck, liver or kidney cancer.

DNA of the CDR3: TGTGCCAGCTCACGGGGGACAGGGAGCTACGAGCAGTACTTC. This codes for CASSRGTGSYEQYF. V is TRBV18 and J is TRBJ2-7, with 9 bases fitting TRBD1. CDR1 and CDR2 (germline): KGHSH, LQKENI. Unmatched junction bases numbered 4, after V lost 4 bases and J lost 3 bases. The CDR3 has 14 amino acids.